This T cell receptor (beta chain) was sequenced during a study of control samples from healthy donors and cancer patients. Trimming took 6 bases from V and 2 from J; bases not matched to a gene: 2. The CDR3 extends over 13 amino acids. Germline V gene sequence: CDR1 MDHEN, CDR2 SYDVKM. Data came from immunoSEQ multiplex PCR; TCRdb stores just in-frame clones and leaves some out. The sample has 60,000 to 95,000 clones; 84% are singletons. The sequencing sample was made of blood. The rearrangement joins TRBV28 to TRBJ2-7; TRBD2 matches at 9 bases. This clonotype was sampled from a man between 45 and 60 years old in good health. The CDR3 sequence: CASRPSGTYEQYF. CDR3 coding DNA: TGTGCCAGCAGGCCTAGCGGGACCTACGAGCAGTACTTC.